The 3 T cell receptor beta chains in this list originate from one sample, sequenced in a study of blood T cell repertoires in COVID-19. Sequencing used immunoSEQ multiplex PCR; TCRdb keeps in-frame clones, though not all of them. The repertoire holds just under 100,000 clones, with more than 70% as singletons. The sample was peripheral blood. These receptors originate from a woman between 55 and 75 years old in a cohort sampled during active or convalescent COVID-19.

The rearrangement uses TRBV19 and TRBJ1-4; unclear D gene. Germline V CDR1 and CDR2: LNHDA, SQIVND (reference sequence). The CDR3 is 15 residues long. Trimming removed 3 bases from V and 0 bases from J, with 8 bases in between. The CDR3 bases are TGTGCCAGTAGTATTCTCCGAGCAACTAATGAAAAACTGTTTTTT. Translating gives CASSILRATNEKLFF.

This chain links TRBV3-1 (or the pseudogene TRBV3-2) with TRBJ1-2; 8 bases fit TRBD1. The CDR3 loop spans 12 amino acids. Germline loops: CDR1 LGHDT, CDR2 YNNKEL (reference sequence). Germline trimming cut 4 bases from V and 7 bases from J; bases unmatched to any gene: 2. DNA of the CDR3: TGTGCCAGCAGCCCCGGACAGGGTGGCTACACCTTC. Its protein product is CASSPGQGGYTF.

CDR3 protein: CASSQDMPRGEQYF. CDR3 coding DNA: TGTGCCAGCAGCCAAGATATGCCGAGAGGGGAGCAGTACTTC. The gene calls are TRBV4-2 and TRBJ2-7, with D tentatively TRBD2 (5 bases). Trimming cost V 0 bases and J 7 bases, with 13 bases left between them. There are 14 residues in the CDR3. The germline V gene has CDR1 LGHNA and CDR2 YNFKEQ.